This TCR beta chain is drawn from a study of breast tumors, draining lymph nodes, adjacent tissues. TCRdb ran MiXCR on the multiplex PCR reads and lists one entry per CDR3 protein. The sample gives fewer than 200,000 distinct CDR3 sequences, 33% of which show up once; over 3.5% is in the top ten. General study points: Tumor repertoires ranked between lymph nodes and nontumor tissue in diversity, with V and J gene preferences.

The lymph nodes were axillary draining lymph nodes from breast cancer patients. This clonotype has ten or more counts. The antigen remains unidentified. Trimming stripped 3 bases from V and 4 bases from J, with 14 bases between. The CDR3 is made up of 16 amino acids. Germline values: CDR1 SGDLS, CDR2 YYNGEE. The chain links TRBV9 to TRBJ2-6; D remains unclear. This receptor was taken from a female donor with breast cancer. Some clones in this sample may be carry-over from other donors' samples. The sequencing input was axillary lymph node tissue. The CDR3 DNA is TGTGCCAGCAGCGCTTACCTTCTCGGAGGGGCCAACGTCCTGACTTTC. Residues: CASSAYLLGGANVLTF.